These 25 T cell receptor beta chains originate from one sample sequenced in a study of naive and memory T cell subsets. Two oligonucleotides, mixed equimolar, formed the beta constant-region primer covering TRBC1 and TRBC2. TCRdb recomputed calls from the UMI-ligation and nested PCR reads with MiXCR, one row per CDR3 protein. The repertoire holds 130,000 to 150,000 distinct CDR3 sequences, with over 15% as singletons. The sequenced sample was naive CD4+ T cells from blood. These receptors originate from a human donor in good health.

The chain recombines TRBV20-1 with TRBJ2-5, with 7 bases fitting TRBD2. The CDR3 extends over 22 amino acids. Germline loops: CDR1 DFQATT, CDR2 SNEGSKA (reference sequence). Germline trimming cut 1 base from V and 2 bases from J; bases unmatched to any gene: 28. CDR3 region: CSARVFRGDSKEADSGQETQYF. The CDR3 DNA reads as TGCAGTGCTAGAGTCTTCCGGGGGGATTCAAAGGAAGCAGATAGCGGTCAAGAGACCCAGTACTTC.

This clonotype appeared a few times. The rearrangement joins TRBV6-2 or TRBV6-3 to TRBJ2-7, with 7 bases fitting TRBD2. The CDR3 runs to 14 residues. Germline V gives CDR1 MNHEY, CDR2 SVGEGT. With 0 bases clipped from V and 12 bases from J, the junction kept 11 bases outside the gene matches. CDR3 coding DNA: TGTGCCAGCAGTTACTCAGCGCGGGAGTCTGGGGGGTACTTC. Protein product: CASSYSARESGGYF.

The gene calls are TRBV7-2 and TRBJ2-1; TRBD2 agrees at 12 bases. This CDR3 has 21 residues. Germline V gives CDR1 SGHTA, CDR2 FQGNSA. After removal of 5 bases from V and 0 bases from J, the junction contained 17 bases not matched to a gene. CDR3 region: CASSPRGATSGRTSSYNEQFF. DNA of the CDR3: TGTGCCAGCAGCCCACGAGGGGCAACTAGCGGGAGGACGAGCTCCTACAATGAGCAGTTCTTC. The whole variable domain, remainder taken from reference TRBV7-2 and TRBJ2-1, is GAGVSQSPSNKVTEKGKDVELRCDPISGHTALYWYRQSLGQGLEFLIYFQGNSAPDKSGLPSDRFSAERTGGSVSTLTIQRTQQEDSAVYLCASSPRGATSGRTSSYNEQFFGPGTRLTVL.

This clonotype was picked up many times. The chain has TRBV11-2 and TRBJ2-4, with 7 bases aligning to TRBD1. The ends lost 3 bases at V and 3 bases at J; junction bases unmatched: 2. Per the germline V gene, CDR1 is SGHAT and CDR2 is FQNNGV. There are 14 residues in the CDR3. In nucleotides, the CDR3 is TGTGCCAGCAGCTTGGGACAGCTCAAAAACATTCAGTACTTC. Residues: CASSLGQLKNIQYF.

This clonotype was observed a few times. The rearrangement joins TRBV29-1 to TRBJ2-7; D unclear. The CDR3 totals 13 residues. Germline values: CDR1 SQVTM, CDR2 ANQGSEA. V was shortened by 0 bases and J by 3 bases, with 9 bases between the two germline ends. This CDR3 is CSVEDLVSYEQYF. The CDR3 DNA reads TGCAGCGTTGAAGATCTTGTCAGCTACGAGCAGTACTTC.

The rearrangement links TRBV4-1 to TRBJ2-3; 8 nucleotides line up with TRBD2. Trimming at V came to 1 base and at J to 4 bases, leaving 7 bases not matched to a gene. The CDR3 length is 16 residues. Germline V lookup: CDR1 MGHRA, CDR2 YSYEKL. The CDR3 loop is CASSQVPGGSADTQYF. Here the CDR3 DNA reads TGCGCCAGCAGCCAAGTGCCGGGAGGGTCGGCAGATACGCAGTATTTT.

This clonotype turned up a few times. The genes are TRBV7-3 and TRBJ2-7; 9 nucleotides agree with TRBD1. This CDR3 has 17 amino acids. Germline V lookup: CDR1 SGHTA, CDR2 FQGTGA. V lost 1 base to trimming and J lost 5 bases; unmatched junction nucleotides: 12. The CDR3 here is CASSLRSSRQGVNEQYF. DNA for the CDR3: TGTGCCAGCAGCTTAAGGAGCTCGAGACAGGGGGTTAACGAGCAGTACTTC.

This clonotype came up a few times. This chain joins TRBV3-1 and TRBJ2-1; D is possibly TRBD2 (6 bases). Per the germline V gene, CDR1 is LGHDT and CDR2 is YNNKEL (reference sequence). The length of the CDR3 is 12 residues. Between the trimmed V and J ends, which lost 5 bases and 7 bases, there was a span of 9 bases. The CDR3 sequence: CASSSAGNEQFF. CDR3 coding DNA: TGTGCCAGCAGCTCGGCGGGAAATGAGCAGTTCTTC.

The J gene is TRBJ2-2, the V gene TRBV19; TRBD1 aligns across 9 bases. This CDR3 is built from 15 residues. Germline V CDR1 and CDR2: LNHDA, SQIVND (reference sequence). V lost 4 bases to trimming and J lost 6 bases; unmatched junction nucleotides: 6. The CDR3 sequence is CASSTTGGAAGELFF. For the CDR3, the DNA is TGTGCCAGTAGTACAACAGGGGGCGCAGCCGGGGAGCTGTTTTTT.

The chain uses TRBV27 and TRBJ1-1; D is possibly TRBD1 (5 bases). There are 14 residues in the CDR3. V lost 1 base, J lost 8 bases, and 14 bases lay in between. CDR1 is MNHEY and CDR2 is SMNVEV in the germline V gene (reference sequence). The CDR3 sequence: CASSLFRGSREAFF. The CDR3 DNA follows: TGTGCCAGCAGTTTATTCCGGGGGTCGAGGGAAGCTTTCTTT.

The sample holds many counts of this clonotype. The V call is TRBV5-1, the J call TRBJ2-1, with D perhaps TRBD2 (5 bases). The CDR3 is made up of 15 amino acids. Germline lookup yields CDR1 SGHRS and CDR2 YFSETQ. Trimming removed 0 bases at V and 4 bases at J, with 11 bases between. The DNA for the CDR3 is TGCGCCAGCAGCTTGGTTGCGGGCCCTTACAATGAGCAGTTCTTC. Protein: CASSLVAGPYNEQFF.

This clonotype was seen repeatedly, ten times or more. The V gene is TRBV20-1, the J gene TRBJ2-1; D is possibly TRBD2 (6 bases). This CDR3 spans 13 amino acids. The germline gives CDR1 DFQATT, CDR2 SNEGSKA (reference sequence). Trimming removed 3 bases from V and 1 base from J, with 7 bases in between. The DNA of the CDR3 is TGCAGTGCTAGCGGGAGTTCCTACAATGAGCAGTTCTTC. As protein: CSASGSSYNEQFF.

This clonotype turned up a few times. This chain joins TRBV7-3 and TRBJ2-1; 8 positions agree with TRBD2. CDR3 length: 17 amino acids. CDR1 is SGHTA, CDR2 FQGTGA, per germline. V lost 1 base, J lost 10 bases, and 15 bases stayed unmatched. The CDR3 sequence: CASSLSAGLGRPGEQFF. CDR3 nucleotide sequence: TGTGCCAGCAGCTTAAGCGCGGGACTAGGTAGACCAGGCGAGCAGTTCTTC.

The gene calls are TRBV20-1 and TRBJ2-7; 13 bases are shared with TRBD2. The CDR3 length is 15 residues. Trimming removed 3 bases from V and 0 bases from J; junction bases left unmatched: 2. Germline V gene data show CDR1 as DFQATT and CDR2 as SNEGSKA (reference sequence). The CDR3 bases are TGCAGTGCTAGCCGACTAGCGGGAGGCTCCTACGAGCAGTACTTC. Translation: CSASRLAGGSYEQYF.

The chain carries TRBV3-1 and TRBJ2-1; tentatively, D is TRBD2 (6 bases). The length of the CDR3 is 18 residues. V lost 2 bases and J 3 bases, leaving 20 bases between the germline ends. From germline, CDR1 is LGHDT and CDR2 YNNKEL (reference sequence). CDR3 region: CASSQSFFEGLNYNEQFF. CDR3 nucleotide sequence: TGTGCCAGCAGCCAATCATTCTTTGAGGGACTTAACTACAATGAGCAGTTCTTC.

This clonotype has ten or more counts. The rearrangement joins TRBV20-1 to TRBJ1-2, with a weak D call TRBD1 (5 bases). V lost 1 base to trimming and J lost 8 bases, with 8 bases between them. The germline V gene encodes CDR1 DFQATT and CDR2 SNEGSKA (reference sequence). This CDR3 contains 11 residues. The CDR3 region is CSARVGEGYTF. CDR3 DNA: TGCAGTGCTAGAGTGGGGGAAGGCTACACCTTC.

This clonotype turned up a few times. The chain couples TRBV5-1 to TRBJ2-3, with 8 bases lining up with TRBD2. This CDR3 comprises 18 residues. The germline gives CDR1 SGHRS, CDR2 YFSETQ. V lost 3 bases and J lost 5; bases outside the gene matches: 17. This chain's CDR3 is CASSSGQNSGGRGDTQYF. The CDR3 DNA follows: TGCGCCAGCAGCTCCGGACAGAATTCGGGAGGGCGGGGAGATACGCAGTATTTT.

The chain recombines TRBV20-1 with TRBJ2-7; D may match TRBD1 or TRBD2 (5 bases each). CDR1 and CDR2 from the germline V gene are DFQATT and SNEGSKA (reference sequence). V was pared by 6 bases and J by 4 bases, with 19 bases between. CDR3 length: 14 residues. The CDR3 spells CSATPIGTAYEQYF. For the CDR3, the DNA is TGCAGTGCCACCCCTATCGGGACCGCGTACGAGCAGTACTTC.

This clonotype was seen a few times. The chain recombines TRBV5-6 with TRBJ2-5; 7 nucleotides line up with TRBD2. Germline V gives CDR1 SGHDT, CDR2 YYEEEE. The CDR3 is made up of 14 amino acids. With 4 bases clipped from V and 5 bases from J, the junction kept 8 bases outside the gene matches. The CDR3 DNA reads TGTGCCAGCAGCGCCTATGTCGGGGGGGAGACCCAGTACTTC. It is translated as CASSAYVGGETQYF.

A remark on this clonotype: The junction departs from germline at one end; a sequencing error may be responsible. CDR3 sequence: CASSPAGAYGHTF. DNA of the CDR3: TGTGCCAGCAGCCCCGCCGGGGCCTATGGCCACACCTTC. V is TRBV6-5 and J is TRBJ1-2, with D perhaps matching TRBD1 (5 bases). The germline V gene has CDR1 MNHEY and CDR2 SVGAGI. This CDR3 contains 13 residues.

CDR3 coding DNA: TGTGCCAGCAGAGAGGACAGTAACACTGAAGCTTTCTTT. This codes for CASREDSNTEAFF. The V call is TRBV12-3 or TRBV12-4, the J call TRBJ1-1; D perhaps matches TRBD1 (6 bases). CDR3 size: 13 residues. The V gene lost 6 bases and the J gene lost 2 bases, with 10 bases spanning the gap.

This clonotype has a handful of counts. J is TRBJ2-1 and V is TRBV12-3 or TRBV12-4; D call uncertain. The CDR3 spans 15 residues. The V end lost 3 bases, the J end lost 4 bases, and 13 bases lay between the germline ends. The CDR3 protein is CASSFVRKGYNEQFF. In DNA form, the CDR3 reads TGTGCCAGCAGTTTCGTGAGAAAAGGATACAATGAGCAGTTCTTC.

Many counts were recorded for this clonotype. The genes are TRBV4-1 and TRBJ2-3; tentatively, D is TRBD2 (6 bases). This CDR3 contains 13 residues. V was trimmed by 3 bases and J by 6 bases, leaving 10 bases between them. Per the germline V gene, CDR1 is MGHRA and CDR2 is YSYEKL. In DNA form, the CDR3 reads TGCGCCAGCAGCCAGGAACTAGCCGATACGCAGTATTTT. Amino acids: CASSQELADTQYF.

The rearrangement joins TRBV20-1 to TRBJ1-4; D not certain. The CDR3 is 13 residues long. V lost 5 bases and J lost 4, with 11 bases in between. Germline lookup yields CDR1 DFQATT and CDR2 SNEGSKA (reference sequence). The CDR3 loop is CSAFRAFNEKLFF. The CDR3 DNA is TGCAGTGCTTTCCGGGCCTTTAATGAAAAACTGTTTTTT.

This clonotype has ten or more counts. V gene TRBV12-3 or TRBV12-4 combines with J gene TRBJ2-3; 12 nucleotides match TRBD2. J lost 2 bases, V lost 5 bases, and 2 bases had no gene match. This CDR3 region has 15 residues. In nucleotides, the CDR3 is TGTGCCAGCAGTCGGACTAGCGGGAACACAGATACGCAGTATTTT. This translates into CASSRTSGNTDTQYF.